A selection of T cell receptor beta chains follows, all from one sample in a study of T cell responses to AZD1222 COVID-19 vaccine. Clones were sequenced by immunoSEQ multiplex PCR, and TCRdb holds only the in-frame ones, with some missing. The data show roughly 97,000 clones, about 89% seen once. Here the sequenced sample was peripheral blood, taken on day 0 of AZD1222 vaccination. All receptors come from an adult in good health. The CDR3 runs from the conserved cysteine through the conserved F or W. The D gene is left open where the match is weak. Part of the rows lack a size; the others show once, few, many or a class for expanded clones.

abundance	d_gene	v_gene	j_gene	CDR3aa	CDR3nt
NA	NA	TRBV19	TRBJ1-1	CASSSAYDTEAFF	TGTGCCAGTAGTTCGGCCTACGACACTGAAGCTTTCTTT
NA	NA	TRBV5-1	TRBJ2-3	CASSSGTWTDTQYF	TGCGCCAGCAGCTCCGGGACTTGGACAGATACGCAGTATTTT
NA	NA	TRBV7-2	TRBJ1-2	CASSLGRGYGYTF	TGTGCCAGCAGCTTAGGGCGGGGATATGGCTACACCTTC
NA	NA	TRBV7-2	TRBJ1-5	CASSEAGLGQPQHF	TGTGCCAGCAGCGAAGCGGGGTTAGGTCAGCCCCAGCATTTT
NA	TRBD1	TRBV6-2/TRBV6-3	TRBJ2-1	CASSYQRGQGWDNEQFF	TGTGCCAGCAGTTATCAAAGAGGACAGGGGTGGGACAATGAGCAGTTCTTC
NA	NA	TRBV19	TRBJ1-5	CASSLIGRSEPQHF	TGTGCCAGTAGTTTGATCGGCCGGTCCGAGCCCCAGCATTTT
NA	TRBD1	TRBV28	TRBJ2-2	CASSPGTGGTGELFF	TGTGCCAGCAGCCCCGGGACAGGGGGCACCGGGGAGCTGTTTTTT
NA	NA	TRBV23-1	TRBJ1-2	CASSREGGNGYTF	TGCGCCAGCAGTCGAGAGGGGGGTAATGGCTACACCTTC
NA	TRBD1	TRBV7-2	TRBJ2-7	CASSLNPGGTVLSYEQYF	TGTGCCAGCAGCTTAAACCCGGGTGGGACAGTACTGTCATACGAGCAGTACTTC
NA	NA	TRBV12-3/TRBV12-4	TRBJ1-3	CASRRGSGNTIYF	TGTGCCAGTCGCAGGGGATCTGGAAACACCATATATTTT
NA	TRBD1	TRBV5-1	TRBJ2-3	CASSWDRVTDTQYF	TGCGCCAGCAGCTGGGACAGGGTCACAGATACGCAGTATTTT
NA	NA	TRBV30	TRBJ2-5	CAWGRPETQYF	TGTGCCTGGGGGCGACCAGAGACCCAGTACTTC
NA	NA	TRBV12-3/TRBV12-4	TRBJ1-2	CASSIGLGYTF	TGTGCCAGCAGTATTGGGCTTGGCTACACCTTC
NA	NA	TRBV9	TRBJ1-6	CASSVTGMGYNSPLHF	TGTGCCAGCAGCGTTACAGGGATGGGTTATAATTCACCCCTCCACTTT
few	NA	TRBV7-6	TRBJ2-1	CASSLAPGYGGNEQFF	TGTGCCAGCAGCTTAGCACCGGGTTATGGGGGAAATGAGCAGTTCTTC
once	NA	TRBV5-1	TRBJ2-5	CASSAGEYQETQYF	TGCGCCAGCAGCGCCGGGGAGTACCAAGAGACCCAGTACTTC
NA	TRBD2	TRBV19	TRBJ2-1	CASSISGLAGGPDNEQFF	TGTGCCAGTAGTATCTCAGGACTAGCGGGAGGGCCCGACAATGAGCAGTTCTTC
NA	NA	TRBV5-1	TRBJ1-4	CASSLDGRTPKKLFF	TGCGCCAGCAGCTTGGACGGGAGAACCCCAAAAAAACTGTTTTTT
NA	NA	TRBV5-1	TRBJ1-1	CASSSLGTTNTEAFF	TGCGCCAGCAGCTCACTCGGGACAACGAACACTGAAGCTTTCTTT
NA	TRBD2	TRBV3-1/TRBV3-2	TRBJ2-1	CASSQDRGSGYNEQFF	TGTGCCAGCAGCCAAGATCGCGGGAGCGGGTACAATGAGCAGTTCTTC
NA	NA	TRBV15	TRBJ1-2	CATSSPSSYGYTF	TGTGCCACCAGCAGCCCGAGTTCCTATGGCTACACCTTC
NA	TRBD1	TRBV5-1	TRBJ2-4	CASSASTGGGNIQYF	TGCGCCAGCAGCGCGTCGACAGGGGGTGGAAACATTCAGTACTTC
NA	TRBD2	TRBV7-7	TRBJ2-3	CASSASGVQDTQYF	TGTGCCAGCAGCGCTAGCGGGGTTCAAGATACGCAGTATTTT
NA	TRBD1	TRBV2	TRBJ1-5	CASRTGKSGYQPQHF	TGTGCCAGCCGGACAGGGAAGTCGGGATATCAGCCCCAGCATTTT
few	NA	TRBV5-6	TRBJ1-1	CASSLVGGANTEAFF	TGTGCCAGCAGCTTGGTTGGGGGGGCGAACACTGAAGCTTTCTTT
NA	NA	TRBV5-1	TRBJ2-5	CASTWALASQETQYF	TGCGCCAGCACCTGGGCCCTAGCGAGCCAAGAGACCCAGTACTTC